The 14 T cell receptor beta chains given below trace back to one sample, sequenced in a study of blood T cell repertoires in COVID-19. Measured with immunoSEQ multiplex PCR; TCRdb has only the in-frame clones, and not every one. The sample includes some 190,000 clones, roughly 86% of them seen just once. Sequencing was done on a sample of peripheral blood. These receptors originate from a woman aged 70-85 years with active or convalescent COVID-19.

V usage is TRBV5-6 and J usage is TRBJ1-6; 8 positions match TRBD1. Germline V gene sequence: CDR1 SGHDT, CDR2 YYEEEE. The J segment lost 11 bases and the V segment lost 4 bases, leaving 11 bases of the junction unmatched. The CDR3 length is 15 residues. The CDR3 nucleotides read TGTGCCAGCAGCCGCCTGGACAGGGACTTCGCACCCCTCCACTTT. This encodes CASSRLDRDFAPLHF.

This clone was counted a few times. This sample also contains other DNA sequences that code for the same CDR3. The V gene is TRBV5-1, the J gene TRBJ2-7; D might be TRBD1 (5 bases). The V end was cut by 0 bases, the J end by 1 base, with 5 bases between. The CDR3 sequence is 13 residues long. Germline CDR1 is SGHRS and CDR2 is YFSETQ. The CDR3 loop is CASSLGQSYEQYF. In DNA form, the CDR3 reads TGCGCCAGCAGCTTGGGACAGTCCTACGAGCAGTACTTC.

The chain employs TRBV6-5 and TRBJ2-7; D is perhaps TRBD1 (5 bases). CDR1 and CDR2 (germline): MNHEY, SVGAGI. The CDR3 contains 15 residues. Deletions cut 6 bases from V and 1 base from J, with 16 bases between. The CDR3 loop is CASSPTGFYSYEQYF. The CDR3 nucleotides read TGTGCCAGCAGCCCAACAGGTTTCTATTCCTACGAGCAGTACTTC.

J is TRBJ1-1 and V is TRBV10-2; a possible D gene is TRBD1 (5 bases). In germline, CDR1 is WSHSY, CDR2 SAAADI. V dropped 4 bases and J dropped 3 bases, with 15 bases sitting between them. The length of the CDR3 is 15 residues. The CDR3: CASSGFQGGYTEAFF. CDR3 in DNA: TGCGCCAGCAGTGGATTTCAGGGAGGGTACACTGAAGCTTTCTTT.

This chain connects TRBV6-6 to TRBJ2-1, with 9 bases fitting TRBD2. The germline CDR1 and CDR2 sequences are MNHNY and SVGAGI (reference sequence). CDR3 length: 16 amino acids. V shed 0 bases and J 7 bases; nucleotides not matched to a gene: 7. The CDR3 is CASSYSKGGRGNEQFF. CDR3 DNA sequence: TGTGCCAGCAGTTACTCGAAGGGCGGGAGGGGTAATGAGCAGTTCTTC.

CDR3 nucleotides: TGTGCCACCAGCAGACCCAGGGGTGTGGGAAATCAGCCCCAGCATTTT. Translated, it gives CATSRPRGVGNQPQHF. This chain joins TRBV15 and TRBJ1-5; D may be TRBD1 (6 bases). The CDR3 loop spans 16 amino acids. The germline CDR1 and CDR2 sequences are LNHNV and YYDKDF (reference sequence). V shed 2 bases and J shed 4 bases, with 15 bases lying between them.

On this clone: Different DNA sequences within this sample yield the same CDR3. V and J are TRBV6-5 and TRBJ2-7; perhaps TRBD1 as D (6 bases). The V end was cut by 2 bases, the J end by 3 bases, with 8 bases between. Germline V CDR1 and CDR2: MNHEY, SVGAGI. CDR3 length: 13 amino acids. CDR3 amino acids: CASSYRGYYEQYF. The CDR3 DNA sequence: TGTGCCAGCAGTTACAGGGGGTACTACGAGCAGTACTTC.

This clone was seen only once. The V call is TRBV28, the J call TRBJ2-7, with unresolved D. Trimming removed 6 bases from V and 2 bases from J, with 14 bases in between. The CDR3 totals 14 residues. Looked up from germline, CDR1 is MDHEN and CDR2 is SYDVKM. This CDR3 is CASRSHGGTYEQYF. The CDR3 nucleotides are TGTGCCAGCAGATCGCACGGCGGAACCTACGAGCAGTACTTC.

This sequence joins TRBV27 and TRBJ1-4; 8 bases match TRBD1. V was pared by 4 bases and J by 8 bases, with 6 bases of the junction left unmatched. This CDR3 is 14 amino acids long. The germline V gene has CDR1 MNHEY and CDR2 SMNVEV (reference sequence). CDR3 amino acids: CASSYQGAREKLFF. As DNA, the CDR3 is TGTGCCAGCAGTTACCAGGGGGCACGGGAAAAACTGTTTTTT.

This chain uses TRBV9 with TRBJ1-2; tentative D call: TRBD1 (5 bases). There are 16 residues in the CDR3. Trimming removed 3 bases from V and 8 bases from J, with 23 bases in between. Germline-derived CDR1 and CDR2 are SGDLS and YYNGEE. CDR3 DNA: TGTGCCAGCAGCGCTGGAGGGACGGGTTCGAATAGCGGCTACACCTTC. The encoded protein is CASSAGGTGSNSGYTF.

The chain couples TRBV28 to TRBJ1-4; unclear D gene. Trimming removed 5 bases at V and 3 bases at J, with 4 bases between. Germline CDR1 is MDHEN and CDR2 is SYDVKM. The CDR3 covers 12 residues. CDR3 sequence reads: CASSLANEKLFF. The DNA of the CDR3 is TGTGCCAGCAGTCTAGCTAATGAAAAACTGTTTTTT. The entire variable domain, with the rest obtained from reference TRBV28 and TRBJ1-4, is as follows: DVKVTQSSRYLVKRTGEKVFLECVQDMDHENMFWYRQDPGLGLRLIYFSYDVKMKEKGDIPEGYSVSREKKERFSLILESASTNQTSMYLCASSLANEKLFFGSGTQLSVL.

The V and J genes are TRBV30 and TRBJ2-3, with 12 bases aligning to TRBD2. The CDR3 is made up of 19 amino acids. Germline values: CDR1 GTSNPN, CDR2 SVGIG (reference sequence). V was pared by 4 bases and J by 6 bases, with 20 bases of the junction left unmatched. The CDR3 here is CAWNSTSWTSGAFRDTQYF. As DNA, the CDR3 is TGTGCCTGGAACTCAACGAGCTGGACTAGCGGGGCATTTAGGGATACGCAGTATTTT.

This clone has only one observation. The V and J genes are TRBV6-5 and TRBJ1-3; D gene unclear. Germline CDR1 MNHEY, CDR2 SVGAGI. With 8 bases removed from V and 1 base from J, the gap between germline ends came to 9 bases. This CDR3 comprises 13 residues. CDR3 bases: TGTGCCAGCGTTCCGGGTTCTGGAAACACCATATATTTT. Amino acid sequence: CASVPGSGNTIYF.

The rearrangement joins TRBV7-7 to TRBJ2-2; TRBD2 aligns across 10 bases. The germline gives CDR1 SSHAT, CDR2 FNYEAQ (reference sequence). This CDR3 is built from 15 residues. V shed 5 bases and J 2 bases; nucleotides not matched to a gene: 2. CDR3 residues: CASSTSGVNTGELFF. CDR3 nucleotides: TGTGCCAGCAGCACTAGCGGGGTAAACACCGGGGAGCTGTTTTTT.